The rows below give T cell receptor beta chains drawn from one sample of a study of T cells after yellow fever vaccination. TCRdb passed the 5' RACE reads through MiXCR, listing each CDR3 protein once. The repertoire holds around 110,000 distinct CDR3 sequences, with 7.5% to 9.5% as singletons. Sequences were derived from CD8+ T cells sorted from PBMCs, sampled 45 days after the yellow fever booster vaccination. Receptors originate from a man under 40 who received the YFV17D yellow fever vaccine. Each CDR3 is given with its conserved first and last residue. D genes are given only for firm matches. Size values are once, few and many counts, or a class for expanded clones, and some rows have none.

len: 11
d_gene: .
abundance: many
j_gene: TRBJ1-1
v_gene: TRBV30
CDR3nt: TGTGCCTGGAGACCTAACACTGAAGCTTTCTTT
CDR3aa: CAWRPNTEAFF

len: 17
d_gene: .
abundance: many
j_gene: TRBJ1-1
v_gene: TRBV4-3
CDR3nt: TGCGCCAGCAGCCAAGAGGAGACAACAGGGACGAACACTGAAGCTTTCTTT
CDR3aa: CASSQEETTGTNTEAFF

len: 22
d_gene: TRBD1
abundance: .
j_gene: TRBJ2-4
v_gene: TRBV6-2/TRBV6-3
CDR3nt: TGTGCCAGCAGAACACAGGACAGGGGTCGTTTGTCAACTTCGATAGCCAAAAACATTCAGTACTTC
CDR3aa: CASRTQDRGRLSTSIAKNIQYF

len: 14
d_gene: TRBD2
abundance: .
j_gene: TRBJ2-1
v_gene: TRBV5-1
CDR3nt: TGCGCCAGCAGCTTGGGGGGAGGGATCTATGAGCAGTTCTTC
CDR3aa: CASSLGGGIYEQFF

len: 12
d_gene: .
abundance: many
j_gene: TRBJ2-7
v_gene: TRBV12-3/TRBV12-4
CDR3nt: TGTGCCAGCAGCCCCCCAACCTACGAGCAGTACTTC
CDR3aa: CASSPPTYEQYF

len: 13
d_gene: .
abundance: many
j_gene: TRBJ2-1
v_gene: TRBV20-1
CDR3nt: TGCAGTGCTAGGCCGAGGGGGTACAATGAGCAGTTCTTC
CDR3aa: CSARPRGYNEQFF

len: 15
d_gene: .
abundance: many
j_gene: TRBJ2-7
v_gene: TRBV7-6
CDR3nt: TGTGCCAGCAGCCCCGAGGACGGTGGAAACTACGAGCAGTACTTC
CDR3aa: CASSPEDGGNYEQYF

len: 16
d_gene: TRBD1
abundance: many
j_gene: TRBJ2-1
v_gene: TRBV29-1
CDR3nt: TGCAGCGTTGATGCAATTCAGGGGGCGAGGGGCAATGAGCAGTTCTTC
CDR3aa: CSVDAIQGARGNEQFF

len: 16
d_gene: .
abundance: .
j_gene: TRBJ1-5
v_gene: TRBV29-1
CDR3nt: TGCAGCGTTGAAGATCAAAGGAGTTCTAGCAATCAGCCCCAGCATTTT
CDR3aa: CSVEDQRSSSNQPQHF

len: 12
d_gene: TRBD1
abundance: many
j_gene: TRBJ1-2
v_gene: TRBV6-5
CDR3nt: TGTGCCAGCAGTTCCACAGGGGACGGCTACACCTTC
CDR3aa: CASSSTGDGYTF

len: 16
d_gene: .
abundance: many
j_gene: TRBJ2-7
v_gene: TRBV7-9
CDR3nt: TGTGCCAGCAGCTTAAGCGGCAGCCTTGGAGGGGGAGAGCAGTACTTC
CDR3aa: CASSLSGSLGGGEQYF

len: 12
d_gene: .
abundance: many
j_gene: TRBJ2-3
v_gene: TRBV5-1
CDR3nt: TGCGCCAGCAGCTTGGCGGCAGATACGCAGTATTTT
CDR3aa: CASSLAADTQYF

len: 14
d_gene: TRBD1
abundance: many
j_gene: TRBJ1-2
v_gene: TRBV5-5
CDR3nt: TGTGCCAGCAGCCACGGACAGGGGGCTGATGGCTACACCTTC
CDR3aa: CASSHGQGADGYTF

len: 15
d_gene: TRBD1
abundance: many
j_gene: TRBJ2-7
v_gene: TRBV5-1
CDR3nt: TGCGCCAGCAGCTCCCCGGGACAGGGAAGCTACGAGCAGTACTTC
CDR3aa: CASSSPGQGSYEQYF

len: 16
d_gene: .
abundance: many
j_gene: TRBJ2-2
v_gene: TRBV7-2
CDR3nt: TGTGCCAGCAGCTTAGTAGGGGGATACAACACCGGGGAGCTGTTTTTT
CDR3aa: CASSLVGGYNTGELFF

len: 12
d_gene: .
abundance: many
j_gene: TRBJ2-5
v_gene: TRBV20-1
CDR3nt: TGCAGCCCAGGAACCTACCAAGAGACCCAGTACTTC
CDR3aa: CSPGTYQETQYF

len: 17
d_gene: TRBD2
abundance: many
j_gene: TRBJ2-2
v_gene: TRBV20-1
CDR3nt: TGCAGTGCTAGAGGACTAGCGGGAGAAGGTTGGATCGGGGAGCTGTTTTTT
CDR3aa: CSARGLAGEGWIGELFF

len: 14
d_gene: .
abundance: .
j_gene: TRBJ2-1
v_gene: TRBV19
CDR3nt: TGTGCCAGTAGTATTCGAGGGAACTACAATGAGCAGTTCTTC
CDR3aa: CASSIRGNYNEQFF

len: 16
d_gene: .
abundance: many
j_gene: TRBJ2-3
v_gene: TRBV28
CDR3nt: TGTGCCAGCAGTTTACCCCTAACAGTACGCACAGATACGCAGTATTTT
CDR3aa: CASSLPLTVRTDTQYF

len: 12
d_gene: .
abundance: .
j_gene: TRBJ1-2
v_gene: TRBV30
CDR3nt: TGTGCCTGGGAAACAGGGTCCTATGGCTACACCTTC
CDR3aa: CAWETGSYGYTF

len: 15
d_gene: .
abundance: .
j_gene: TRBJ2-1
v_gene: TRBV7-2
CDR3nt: TGTGCCAGCAGCCCACGCAGGGAAGAGTTTATTGAGCAGTTCTTC
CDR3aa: CASSPRREEFIEQFF

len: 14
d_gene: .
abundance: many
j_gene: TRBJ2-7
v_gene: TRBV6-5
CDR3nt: TGTGCCAGCAGTACAGCATTCCTCCGCTACGAGCAGTACTTC
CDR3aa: CASSTAFLRYEQYF

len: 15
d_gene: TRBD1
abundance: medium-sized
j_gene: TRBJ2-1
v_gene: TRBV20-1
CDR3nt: TGCAGTGCTAGAGACCCCGGGACAGGGTACAATGAGCAGTTCTTC
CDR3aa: CSARDPGTGYNEQFF

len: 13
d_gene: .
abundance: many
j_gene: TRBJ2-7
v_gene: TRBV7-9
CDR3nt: TGTGCCAGCAGCCAGACCCTTACCTACGAGCAGTACTTC
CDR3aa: CASSQTLTYEQYF

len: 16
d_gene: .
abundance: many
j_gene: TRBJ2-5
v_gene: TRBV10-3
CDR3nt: TGTGCCATCAGTGGGGCCCCAGATGAAGGAAAAGAGACCCAGTACTTC
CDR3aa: CAISGAPDEGKETQYF

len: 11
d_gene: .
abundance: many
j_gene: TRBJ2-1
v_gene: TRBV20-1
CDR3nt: TGCAGTGCTAGTCGGGGTGGTGAGCAGTTCTTC
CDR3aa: CSASRGGEQFF

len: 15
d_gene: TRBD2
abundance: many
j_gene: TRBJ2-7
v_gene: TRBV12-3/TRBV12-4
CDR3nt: TGTGCCAGCAGTTCGACTAGCGGGAGGGCCTGTGAGCAGTACTTC
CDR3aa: CASSSTSGRACEQYF

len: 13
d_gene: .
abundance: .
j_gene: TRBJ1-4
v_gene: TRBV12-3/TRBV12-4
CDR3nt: TGTGCCAGCAGTTTGAGGACAGATGAAAAACTGTTTTTT
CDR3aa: CASSLRTDEKLFF

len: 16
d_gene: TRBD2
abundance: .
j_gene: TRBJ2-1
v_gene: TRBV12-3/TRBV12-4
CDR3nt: TGTGCCAGCCGACTAGCGGGAGGGCCGGGGTACAATGAGCAGTTCTTC
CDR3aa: CASRLAGGPGYNEQFF

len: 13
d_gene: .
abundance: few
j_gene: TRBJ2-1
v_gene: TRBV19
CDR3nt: TGTGCCAGTAGTATCCCTTCCTACAATGAGCAGTTCTTC
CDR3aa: CASSIPSYNEQFF

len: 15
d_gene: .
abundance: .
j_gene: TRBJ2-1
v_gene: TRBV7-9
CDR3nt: TGTGCCAGCAGTTCACGGGACTCCAAGGAAAATGAGCAGTTCTTC
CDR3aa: CASSSRDSKENEQFF

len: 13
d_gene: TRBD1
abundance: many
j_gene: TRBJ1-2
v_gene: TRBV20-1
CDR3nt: TGCAGTGCTCCCTCGACAGGGTCCTATGGCTACACCTTC
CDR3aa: CSAPSTGSYGYTF

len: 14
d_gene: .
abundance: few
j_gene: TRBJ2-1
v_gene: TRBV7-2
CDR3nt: TGTGCCAGCAGCGCCACGGGGGCCGGAGATGAGCAGTTCTTC
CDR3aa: CASSATGAGDEQFF

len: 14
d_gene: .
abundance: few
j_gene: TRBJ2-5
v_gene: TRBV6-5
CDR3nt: TGTGCCAGCAGTTTCCCAGGGGCCCAAGAGACCCAGTACTTC
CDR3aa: CASSFPGAQETQYF

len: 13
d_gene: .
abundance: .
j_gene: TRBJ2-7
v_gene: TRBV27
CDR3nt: TGTGCCAGCAGTTTATCGTGGGGCTGGGAGCAGTACTTC
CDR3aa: CASSLSWGWEQYF

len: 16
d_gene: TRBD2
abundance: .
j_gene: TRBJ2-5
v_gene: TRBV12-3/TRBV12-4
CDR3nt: TGTGCCAGCAGTATAGGACTAGCGGGAAAGGAAGAGACCCAGTACTTC
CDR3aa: CASSIGLAGKEETQYF

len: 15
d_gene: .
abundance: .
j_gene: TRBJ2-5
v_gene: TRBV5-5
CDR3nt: TGTGCCAGCAGCCCACCGGGACACTCCCAAGAGACCCAGTACTTC
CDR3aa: CASSPPGHSQETQYF

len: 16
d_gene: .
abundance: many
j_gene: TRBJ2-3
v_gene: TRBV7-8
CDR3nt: TGTGCCAGCAGCTTATTGACAGCCGGGGGCACAGATACGCAGTATTTT
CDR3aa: CASSLLTAGGTDTQYF

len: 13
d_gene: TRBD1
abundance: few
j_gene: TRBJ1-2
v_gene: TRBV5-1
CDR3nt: TGCGCCAGCAGTCAGGACAGGGGCGACGGCTACACCTTC
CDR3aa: CASSQDRGDGYTF

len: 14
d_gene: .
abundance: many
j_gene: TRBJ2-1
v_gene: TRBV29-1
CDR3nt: TGCAGCGTAGGGGAAGGCGGGACAGAAAATGAGCAGTTCTTC
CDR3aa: CSVGEGGTENEQFF

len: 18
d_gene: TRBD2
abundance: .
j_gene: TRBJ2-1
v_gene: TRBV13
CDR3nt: TGTGCCAGCAGCTTAGACGGCGGGAGTCGACCCAAAAGGAATGAGCAGTTCTTC
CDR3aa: CASSLDGGSRPKRNEQFF

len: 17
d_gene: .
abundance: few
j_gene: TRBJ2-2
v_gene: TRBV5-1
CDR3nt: TGCGCCAGCAGCTTGGCCGGTTCAGGGGCTCCCACCGGGGAGCTGTTTTTT
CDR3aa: CASSLAGSGAPTGELFF

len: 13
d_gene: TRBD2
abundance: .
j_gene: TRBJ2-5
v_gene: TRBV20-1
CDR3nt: TGCAGTGCTTCCTTGGGGACTAAAGAGACCCAGTACTTC
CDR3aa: CSASLGTKETQYF

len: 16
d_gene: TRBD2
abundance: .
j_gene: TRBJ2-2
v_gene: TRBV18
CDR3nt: TGTGCCAGCTCACCAACAGCGGGAGGAAACACCGGGGAGCTGTTTTTT
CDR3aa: CASSPTAGGNTGELFF

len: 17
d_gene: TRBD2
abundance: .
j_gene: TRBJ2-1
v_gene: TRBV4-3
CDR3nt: TGCGCCAGCAGCCAAGGGGGTGGGAGGGCCGCTTACAATGAGCAGTTCTTC
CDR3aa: CASSQGGGRAAYNEQFF

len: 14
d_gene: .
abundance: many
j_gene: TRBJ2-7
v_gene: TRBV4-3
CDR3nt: TGCGCCAGCAGCCCTCTCCGGGGTTCGTCCGAGCAGTACTTC
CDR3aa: CASSPLRGSSEQYF